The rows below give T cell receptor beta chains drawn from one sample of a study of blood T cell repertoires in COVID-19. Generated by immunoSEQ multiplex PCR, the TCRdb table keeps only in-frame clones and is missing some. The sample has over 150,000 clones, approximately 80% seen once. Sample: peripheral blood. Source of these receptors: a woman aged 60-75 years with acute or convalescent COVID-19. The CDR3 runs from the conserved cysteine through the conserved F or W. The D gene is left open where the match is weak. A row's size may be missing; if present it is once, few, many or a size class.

CDR3aa: CASSPDNPNQPQHF; CDR3nt: TGTGCCAGCTCACCCGACAATCCGAATCAGCCCCAGCATTTT; v_gene: TRBV18; j_gene: TRBJ1-5; abundance: -; d_gene: -; len: 14
CDR3aa: CASSLSALPGNTIYF; CDR3nt: TGTGCCAGCAGCTTATCTGCGTTACCTGGAAACACCATATATTTT; v_gene: TRBV7-3; j_gene: TRBJ1-3; abundance: -; d_gene: -; len: 15
CDR3aa: CASSGVREAGQPQHF; CDR3nt: TGTGCCAGCAGTGGGGTCAGGGAAGCAGGGCAGCCCCAGCATTTT; v_gene: TRBV2; j_gene: TRBJ1-5; abundance: -; d_gene: -; len: 15
CDR3aa: CASSLGTGGISPLHF; CDR3nt: TGTGCCAGCAGCTTGGGGACAGGGGGCATCTCACCCCTCCACTTT; v_gene: TRBV5-6; j_gene: TRBJ1-6; abundance: -; d_gene: TRBD1; len: 15
CDR3aa: CASSLVGRGEAFF; CDR3nt: TGTGCCAGCAGCTTAGTCGGCAGGGGGGAAGCTTTCTTT; v_gene: TRBV11-2; j_gene: TRBJ1-1; abundance: -; d_gene: TRBD1; len: 13
CDR3aa: CAISGARTAQETQYF; CDR3nt: TGTGCCATCAGTGGAGCCCGGACAGCTCAAGAGACCCAGTACTTC; v_gene: TRBV10-3; j_gene: TRBJ2-5; abundance: -; d_gene: -; len: 15
CDR3aa: CASREPGLRAGELFF; CDR3nt: TGCGCCAGCAGGGAACCGGGCCTCAGGGCCGGGGAGCTGTTTTTT; v_gene: TRBV10-1; j_gene: TRBJ2-2; abundance: -; d_gene: -; len: 15
CDR3aa: CASSRTGIDDEQYF; CDR3nt: TGTGCCAGCTCACGGACAGGGATCGACGACGAGCAGTACTTC; v_gene: TRBV18; j_gene: TRBJ2-7; abundance: -; d_gene: TRBD1; len: 14
CDR3aa: CASSKNSGQETQYF; CDR3nt: TGTGCCAGCAGCAAGAATTCCGGCCAAGAGACCCAGTACTTC; v_gene: TRBV21-1; j_gene: TRBJ2-5; abundance: -; d_gene: -; len: 14
CDR3aa: CASSMDRGTGELFF; CDR3nt: TGTGCCAGCAGCATGGACAGGGGCACCGGGGAGCTGTTTTTT; v_gene: TRBV6-5; j_gene: TRBJ2-2; abundance: -; d_gene: TRBD1; len: 14
CDR3aa: CASSQSPATSGIYNEQFF; CDR3nt: TGTGCCAGCAGCCAATCACCGGCGACTAGCGGGATTTACAATGAGCAGTTCTTC; v_gene: TRBV4-2; j_gene: TRBJ2-1; abundance: -; d_gene: TRBD2; len: 18
CDR3aa: CASSERNTIYF; CDR3nt: TGCGCCAGCAGCGAGCGAAACACCATATATTTT; v_gene: TRBV5-1; j_gene: TRBJ1-3; abundance: -; d_gene: -; len: 11
CDR3aa: CAWSYSRNQPQHF; CDR3nt: TGTGCCTGGAGTTACAGCCGCAATCAGCCCCAGCATTTT; v_gene: TRBV30; j_gene: TRBJ1-5; abundance: few; d_gene: -; len: 13
CDR3aa: CASSVLGAANTEAFF; CDR3nt: TGTGCCAGCAGCGTACTGGGGGCGGCGAACACTGAAGCTTTCTTT; v_gene: TRBV9; j_gene: TRBJ1-1; abundance: -; d_gene: -; len: 15
CDR3aa: CASSSGGRGVYGYTF; CDR3nt: TGCGCCAGCAGCTCGGGAGGACGGGGAGTCTATGGCTACACCTTC; v_gene: TRBV5-1; j_gene: TRBJ1-2; abundance: -; d_gene: -; len: 15
CDR3aa: CASSVSGESYEQYF; CDR3nt: TGTGCCAGCAGCGTTAGCGGGGAGTCCTACGAGCAGTACTTC; v_gene: TRBV9; j_gene: TRBJ2-7; abundance: -; d_gene: TRBD2; len: 14
CDR3aa: CASSTGGNQPQHF; CDR3nt: TGTGCCAGCAGTACAGGGGGGAATCAGCCCCAGCATTTT; v_gene: TRBV12-3/TRBV12-4; j_gene: TRBJ1-5; abundance: -; d_gene: TRBD1; len: 13
CDR3aa: CASSRSLVGWETQYF; CDR3nt: TGTGCCTCCTCGAGAAGTTTGGTCGGTTGGGAGACCCAGTACTTC; v_gene: TRBV6-5; j_gene: TRBJ2-5; abundance: once; d_gene: -; len: 15
CDR3aa: CASSLSPRGDQPQHF; CDR3nt: TGCGCCAGCAGCTTAAGTCCCAGGGGCGATCAGCCCCAGCATTTT; v_gene: TRBV5-1; j_gene: TRBJ1-5; abundance: -; d_gene: -; len: 15
CDR3aa: CASSAGGDPNEQFF; CDR3nt: TGTGCCAGCAGTGCGGGGGGGGACCCCAATGAGCAGTTCTTC; v_gene: TRBV6-6; j_gene: TRBJ2-1; abundance: -; d_gene: TRBD2; len: 14
CDR3aa: CAISDSTGTNYGYTF; CDR3nt: TGTGCCATCAGTGATTCTACAGGGACTAACTATGGCTACACCTTC; v_gene: TRBV10-3; j_gene: TRBJ1-2; abundance: -; d_gene: -; len: 15
CDR3aa: CASSASGGGGEQFF; CDR3nt: TGTGCCAGCAGCGCCTCCGGGGGCGGGGGGGAGCAGTTCTTC; v_gene: TRBV9; j_gene: TRBJ2-1; abundance: many; d_gene: TRBD2; len: 14
CDR3aa: CASSLDRGGPGDTQYF; CDR3nt: TGTGCCAGCAGCTTAGATAGGGGGGGGCCTGGAGATACGCAGTATTTT; v_gene: TRBV7-2; j_gene: TRBJ2-3; abundance: once; d_gene: -; len: 16
CDR3aa: CASSPVPGGQNEQFF; CDR3nt: TGTGCCAGCAGTCCTGTTCCGGGGGGCCAAAATGAGCAGTTCTTC; v_gene: TRBV25-1; j_gene: TRBJ2-1; abundance: -; d_gene: -; len: 15
CDR3aa: CASSEIVQGPQPQHF; CDR3nt: TGTGCCAGCAGTGAAATCGTACAGGGTCCTCAGCCCCAGCATTTT; v_gene: TRBV6-1; j_gene: TRBJ1-5; abundance: -; d_gene: -; len: 15
CDR3aa: CASSLMTGNNSPLHF; CDR3nt: TGTGCCAGCAGCCTTATGACAGGGAATAATTCACCCCTCCACTTT; v_gene: TRBV3-1/TRBV3-2; j_gene: TRBJ1-6; abundance: once; d_gene: TRBD1; len: 15
CDR3aa: CASRQQASGGRDEQFF; CDR3nt: TGCGCCAGCAGACAGCAAGCTAGCGGGGGTAGGGATGAGCAGTTCTTC; v_gene: TRBV4-1; j_gene: TRBJ2-1; abundance: few; d_gene: TRBD2; len: 16
CDR3aa: CASSHRGTENNYGYTF; CDR3nt: TGTGCCAGCAGCCATAGGGGGACGGAAAATAACTATGGCTACACCTTC; v_gene: TRBV3-1/TRBV3-2; j_gene: TRBJ1-2; abundance: -; d_gene: -; len: 16
CDR3aa: CASSPGQSSYNSPLHF; CDR3nt: TGTGCCAGCAGCCCGGGACAGAGCTCCTATAATTCACCCCTCCACTTT; v_gene: TRBV7-9; j_gene: TRBJ1-6; abundance: -; d_gene: TRBD1; len: 16
CDR3aa: CAISGTGGRDEQYF; CDR3nt: TGTGCCATCAGTGGGACAGGGGGCAGGGACGAGCAGTACTTC; v_gene: TRBV10-3; j_gene: TRBJ2-7; abundance: -; d_gene: TRBD1; len: 14
CDR3aa: CASSPSRDTYNEQFF; CDR3nt: TGTGCCAGCAGCCCGTCCCGGGACACTTACAATGAGCAGTTCTTC; v_gene: TRBV5-4; j_gene: TRBJ2-1; abundance: -; d_gene: -; len: 15
CDR3aa: CASSPRTGGINYGYTF; CDR3nt: TGCGCCAGCAGCCCCAGGACAGGCGGCATCAACTATGGCTACACCTTC; v_gene: TRBV5-1; j_gene: TRBJ1-2; abundance: once; d_gene: TRBD1; len: 16
CDR3aa: CASSVSGGFEKLFF; CDR3nt: TGTGCCAGCAGTGTGTCAGGGGGTTTTGAAAAACTGTTTTTT; v_gene: TRBV2; j_gene: TRBJ1-4; abundance: once; d_gene: TRBD1; len: 14
CDR3aa: CASSEPSRLVTPLHF; CDR3nt: TGTGCCAGCAGTGAACCTAGTCGGCTGGTTACACCCCTCCACTTT; v_gene: TRBV6-1; j_gene: TRBJ1-6; abundance: few; d_gene: -; len: 15
CDR3aa: CASSGTGGYEQYF; CDR3nt: TGTGCCAGCAGCGGGACAGGGGGTTACGAGCAGTACTTC; v_gene: TRBV6-5; j_gene: TRBJ2-7; abundance: -; d_gene: TRBD1; len: 13
CDR3aa: CASSSGLTGNTIYF; CDR3nt: TGTGCCAGCAGCTCGGGCCTCACGGGGAACACCATATATTTT; v_gene: TRBV9; j_gene: TRBJ1-3; abundance: -; d_gene: -; len: 14
CDR3aa: CATSDGGQRSGANVLTF; CDR3nt: TGTGCCACCAGTGATGGAGGTCAAAGGTCTGGGGCCAACGTCCTGACTTTC; v_gene: TRBV24-1; j_gene: TRBJ2-6; abundance: -; d_gene: -; len: 17
CDR3aa: CASSPGTGLYGYTF; CDR3nt: TGTGCCAGCAGCCCCGGGACAGGACTCTATGGCTACACCTTC; v_gene: TRBV7-9; j_gene: TRBJ1-2; abundance: -; d_gene: TRBD1; len: 14
CDR3aa: CAWSITGTGNTEAFF; CDR3nt: TGTGCCTGGAGTATAACCGGGACAGGGAACACTGAAGCTTTCTTT; v_gene: TRBV30; j_gene: TRBJ1-1; abundance: -; d_gene: TRBD1; len: 15
CDR3aa: CASSDSTSGDAYNEQFF; CDR3nt: TGTGCCAGCAGTGACTCAACTAGCGGGGACGCCTACAATGAGCAGTTCTTC; v_gene: TRBV6-4; j_gene: TRBJ2-1; abundance: -; d_gene: TRBD2; len: 17
CDR3aa: CASSLRDRGRNEQYF; CDR3nt: TGTGCCAGCAGCCTCCGGGACAGGGGACGTAACGAGCAGTACTTC; v_gene: TRBV3-1/TRBV3-2; j_gene: TRBJ2-7; abundance: -; d_gene: TRBD1; len: 15
CDR3aa: CASSRPGQGDNYGYTF; CDR3nt: TGTGCCAGCAGCCGGCCGGGACAGGGGGATAACTATGGCTACACCTTC; v_gene: TRBV3-1/TRBV3-2; j_gene: TRBJ1-2; abundance: -; d_gene: TRBD1; len: 16